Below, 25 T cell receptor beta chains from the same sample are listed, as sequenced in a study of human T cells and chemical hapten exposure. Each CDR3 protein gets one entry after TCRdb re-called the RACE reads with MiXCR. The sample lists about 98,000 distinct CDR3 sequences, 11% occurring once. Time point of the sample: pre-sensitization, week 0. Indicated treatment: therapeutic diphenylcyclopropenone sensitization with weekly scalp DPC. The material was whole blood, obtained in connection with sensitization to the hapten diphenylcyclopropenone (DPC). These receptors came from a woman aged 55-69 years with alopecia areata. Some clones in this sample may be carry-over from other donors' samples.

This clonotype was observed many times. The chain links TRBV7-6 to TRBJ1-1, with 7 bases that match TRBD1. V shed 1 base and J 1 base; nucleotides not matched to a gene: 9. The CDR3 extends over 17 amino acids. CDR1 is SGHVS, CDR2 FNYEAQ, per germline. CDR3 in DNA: TGTGCCAGCAGCTTAGGAGGGGGGACAGTTGGGAACACTGAAGCTTTCTTT. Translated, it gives CASSLGGGTVGNTEAFF.

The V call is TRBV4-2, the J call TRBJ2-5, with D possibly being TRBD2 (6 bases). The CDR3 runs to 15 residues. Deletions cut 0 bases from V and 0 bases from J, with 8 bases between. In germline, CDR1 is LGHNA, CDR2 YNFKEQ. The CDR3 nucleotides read TGTGCCAGCAGCCAAGAGGGGGGATACCAAGAGACCCAGTACTTC. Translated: CASSQEGGYQETQYF.

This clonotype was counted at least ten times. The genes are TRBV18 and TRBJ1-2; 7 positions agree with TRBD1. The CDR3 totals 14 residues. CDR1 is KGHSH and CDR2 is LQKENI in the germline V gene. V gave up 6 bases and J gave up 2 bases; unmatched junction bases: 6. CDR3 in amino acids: CASSSDRVNYGYTF. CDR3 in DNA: TGTGCCAGCTCGAGTGACAGGGTGAACTATGGCTACACCTTC.

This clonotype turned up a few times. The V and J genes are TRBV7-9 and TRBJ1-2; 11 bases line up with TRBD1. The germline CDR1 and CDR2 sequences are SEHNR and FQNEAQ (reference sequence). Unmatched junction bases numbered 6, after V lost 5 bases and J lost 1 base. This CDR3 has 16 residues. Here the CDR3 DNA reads TGTGCCAGCAGCGCGAGAGGGACAGGGGGTAACTATGGCTACACCTTC. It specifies CASSARGTGGNYGYTF.

The CDR3 DNA follows: TGCGCCAGCAGCTTGGCTTCAGGGGCACCCTACGAGCAGTACTTC. Protein product: CASSLASGAPYEQYF. The V and J genes are TRBV5-1 and TRBJ2-7; maybe TRBD1 (6 bases). The CDR3 loop spans 15 amino acids. Trimming removed 0 bases from V and 2 bases from J, with 12 bases in between. Germline CDR1 reads SGHRS; CDR2 reads YFSETQ.

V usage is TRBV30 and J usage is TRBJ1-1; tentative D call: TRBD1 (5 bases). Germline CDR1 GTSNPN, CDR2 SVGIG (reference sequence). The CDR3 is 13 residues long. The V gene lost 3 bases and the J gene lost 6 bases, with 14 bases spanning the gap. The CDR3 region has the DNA TGTGCCTGGAGGACAGCCTCGGGGGCTGAAGCTTTCTTT. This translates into CAWRTASGAEAFF.

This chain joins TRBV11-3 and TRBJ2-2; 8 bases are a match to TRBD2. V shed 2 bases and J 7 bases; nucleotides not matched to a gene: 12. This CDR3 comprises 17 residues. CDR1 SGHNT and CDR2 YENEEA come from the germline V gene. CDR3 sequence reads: CASSLRGGGGNGGELFF. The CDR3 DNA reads TGTGCCAGCAGCTTAAGAGGCGGCGGGGGGAATGGCGGGGAGCTGTTTTTT.

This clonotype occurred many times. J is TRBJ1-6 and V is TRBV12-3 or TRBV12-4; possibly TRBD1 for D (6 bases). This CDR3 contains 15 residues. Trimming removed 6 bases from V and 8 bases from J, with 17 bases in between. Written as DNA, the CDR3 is TGTGCCAGCAGCACCAAAGGGGGGCTTTATTCACCCCTCCACTTT. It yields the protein CASSTKGGLYSPLHF.

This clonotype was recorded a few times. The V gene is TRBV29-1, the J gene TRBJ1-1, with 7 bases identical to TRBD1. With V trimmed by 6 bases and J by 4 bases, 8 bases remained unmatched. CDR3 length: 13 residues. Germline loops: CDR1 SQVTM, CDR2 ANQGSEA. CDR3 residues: CSVSRGRVTEAFF. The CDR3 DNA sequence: TGCAGCGTGTCGAGGGGGCGAGTCACTGAAGCTTTCTTT. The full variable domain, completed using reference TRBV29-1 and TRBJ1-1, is SAVISQKPSRDICQRGTSLTIQCQVDSQVTMMFWYRQQPGQSLTLIATANQGSEATYESGFVIDKFPISRPNLTFSTLTVSNMSPEDSSIYLCSVSRGRVTEAFFGQGTRLTVV.

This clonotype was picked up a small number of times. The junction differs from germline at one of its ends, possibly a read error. In DNA, the CDR3 is TGTGCCAGCAGGTTAGCGGGGGATGGTGCCGTCACCTACAATGAGCAGTTCTTC. This sequence encodes CASRLAGDGAVTYNEQFF. The chain is built from TRBV12-3 or TRBV12-4 and TRBJ2-1; TRBD2 aligns across 9 bases. This CDR3 region has 18 residues.

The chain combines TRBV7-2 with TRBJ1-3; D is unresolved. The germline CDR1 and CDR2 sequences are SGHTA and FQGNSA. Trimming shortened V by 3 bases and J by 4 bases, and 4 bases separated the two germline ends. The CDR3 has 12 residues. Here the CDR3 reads CASSFLGNTIYF. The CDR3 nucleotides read TGTGCCAGCAGCTTTTTGGGAAACACCATATATTTT.

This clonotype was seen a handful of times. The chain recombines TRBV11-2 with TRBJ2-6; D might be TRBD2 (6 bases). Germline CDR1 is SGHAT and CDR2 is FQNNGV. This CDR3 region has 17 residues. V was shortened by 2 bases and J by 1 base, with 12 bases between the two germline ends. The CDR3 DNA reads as TGTGCCAGCAGCTTAAGTATACTAGCTTCTGGGGCCAACGTCCTGACTTTC. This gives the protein CASSLSILASGANVLTF.

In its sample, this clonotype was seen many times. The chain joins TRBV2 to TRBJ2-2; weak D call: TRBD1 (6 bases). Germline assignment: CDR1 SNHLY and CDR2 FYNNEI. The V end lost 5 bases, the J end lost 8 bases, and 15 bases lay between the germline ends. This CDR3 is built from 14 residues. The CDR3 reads CASSRDTPEGELFF. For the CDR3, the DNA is TGTGCCAGCAGTCGGGACACCCCAGAGGGGGAGCTGTTTTTT.

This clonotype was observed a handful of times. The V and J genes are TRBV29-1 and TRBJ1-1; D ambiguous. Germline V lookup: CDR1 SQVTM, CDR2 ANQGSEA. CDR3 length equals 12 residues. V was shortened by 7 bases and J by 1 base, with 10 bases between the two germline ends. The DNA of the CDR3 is TGCAGCGCCGAAGTCGAGAACACTGAAGCTTTCTTT. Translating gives CSAEVENTEAFF.

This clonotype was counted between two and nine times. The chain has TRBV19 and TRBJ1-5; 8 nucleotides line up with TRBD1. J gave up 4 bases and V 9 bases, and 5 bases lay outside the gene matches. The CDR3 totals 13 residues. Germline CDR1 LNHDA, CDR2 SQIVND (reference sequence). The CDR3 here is CASSDRVNQPQHF. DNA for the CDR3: TGTGCCAGCTCGGACAGGGTTAATCAGCCCCAGCATTTT.

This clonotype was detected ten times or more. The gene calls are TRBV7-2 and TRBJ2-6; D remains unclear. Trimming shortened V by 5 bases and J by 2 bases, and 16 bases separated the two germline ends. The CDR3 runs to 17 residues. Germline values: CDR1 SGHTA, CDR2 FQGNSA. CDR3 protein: CASSQMAGVAGANVLTF. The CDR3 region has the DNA TGTGCCAGCAGCCAAATGGCCGGAGTTGCTGGGGCCAACGTCCTGACTTTC.

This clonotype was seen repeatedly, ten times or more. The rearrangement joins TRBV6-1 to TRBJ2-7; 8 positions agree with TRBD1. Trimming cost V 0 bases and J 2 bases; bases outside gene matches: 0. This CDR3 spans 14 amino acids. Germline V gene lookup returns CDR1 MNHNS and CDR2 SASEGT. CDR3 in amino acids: CASSEARGPYEQYF. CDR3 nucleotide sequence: TGTGCCAGCAGTGAAGCCAGGGGGCCCTACGAGCAGTACTTC.

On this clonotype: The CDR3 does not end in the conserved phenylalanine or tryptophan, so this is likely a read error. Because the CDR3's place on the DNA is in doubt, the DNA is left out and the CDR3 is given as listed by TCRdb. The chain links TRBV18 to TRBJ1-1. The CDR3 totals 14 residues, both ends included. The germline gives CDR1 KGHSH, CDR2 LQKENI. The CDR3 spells CASSPLEESPAARI.

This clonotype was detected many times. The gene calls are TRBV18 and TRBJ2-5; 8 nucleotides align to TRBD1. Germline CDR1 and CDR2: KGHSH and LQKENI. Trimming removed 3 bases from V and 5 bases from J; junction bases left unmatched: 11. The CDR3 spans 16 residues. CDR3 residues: CASSPSAGGSEETQYF. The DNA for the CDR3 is TGTGCCAGCTCACCGTCGGCAGGGGGCTCCGAGGAGACCCAGTACTTC.

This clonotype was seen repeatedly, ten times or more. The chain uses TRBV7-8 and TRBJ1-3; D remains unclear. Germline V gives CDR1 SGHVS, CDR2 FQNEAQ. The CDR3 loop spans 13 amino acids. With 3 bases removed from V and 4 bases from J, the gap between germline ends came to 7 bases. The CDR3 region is CASSFTDGNTIYF. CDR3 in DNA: TGTGCCAGCAGCTTCACGGACGGAAACACCATATATTTT. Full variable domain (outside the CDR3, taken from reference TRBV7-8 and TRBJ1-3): GAGVSQSPRYKVAKRGQDVALRCDPISGHVSLFWYQQALGQGPEFLTYFQNEAQLDKSGLPSDRFFAERPEGSVSTLKIQRTQQEDSAVYLCASSFTDGNTIYFGEGSWLTVV.

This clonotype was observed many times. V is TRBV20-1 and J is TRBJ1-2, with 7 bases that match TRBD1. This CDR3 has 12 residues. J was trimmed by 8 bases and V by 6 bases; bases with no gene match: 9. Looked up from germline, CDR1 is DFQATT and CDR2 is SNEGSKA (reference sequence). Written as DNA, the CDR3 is TGCAGTGCCCGGAGGGGGCAGGAGGGCTACACCTTC. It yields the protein CSARRGQEGYTF.

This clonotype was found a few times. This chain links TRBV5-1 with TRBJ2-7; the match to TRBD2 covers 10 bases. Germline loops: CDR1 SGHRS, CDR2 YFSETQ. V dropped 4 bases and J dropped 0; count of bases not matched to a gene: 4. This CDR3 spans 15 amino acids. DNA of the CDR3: TGCGCCAGCAGCAGCGGGACTAGCGACTCCTACGAGCAGTACTTC. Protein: CASSSGTSDSYEQYF.

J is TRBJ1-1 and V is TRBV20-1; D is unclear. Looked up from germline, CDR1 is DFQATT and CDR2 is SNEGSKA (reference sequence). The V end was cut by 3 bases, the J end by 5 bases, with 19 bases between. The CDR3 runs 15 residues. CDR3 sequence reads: CSASGWVPRLTEAFF. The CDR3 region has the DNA TGCAGTGCTAGTGGGTGGGTACCTCGTTTGACTGAAGCTTTCTTT.

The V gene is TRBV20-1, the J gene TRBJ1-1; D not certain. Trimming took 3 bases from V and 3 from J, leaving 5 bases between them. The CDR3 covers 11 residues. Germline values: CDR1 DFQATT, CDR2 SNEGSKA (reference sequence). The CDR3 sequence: CSASQYTEAFF. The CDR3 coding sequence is TGCAGTGCTAGTCAATACACTGAAGCTTTCTTT.

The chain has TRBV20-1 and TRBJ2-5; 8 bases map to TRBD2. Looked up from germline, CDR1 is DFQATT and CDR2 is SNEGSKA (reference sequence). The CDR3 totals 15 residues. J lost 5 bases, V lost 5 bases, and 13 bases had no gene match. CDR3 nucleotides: TGCAGTGCTCGGAAGCCTAACTCGGGAGGGGAGACCCAGTACTTC. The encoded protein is CSARKPNSGGETQYF.